The 17 T cell receptor beta chains listed next were all sequenced from one sample in a study of T cells in Graves' hyperthyroidism and ophthalmopathy. RNA transcripts yielded amplified TCR beta CDR3 regions. An initial round of RT-PCR targeting the TCR CDR3 relied on the HTBI primer set. Each CDR3 protein gets one entry after TCRdb re-called the multiplex PCR reads with MiXCR. This sample has about 350,000 distinct CDR3 sequences; roughly 13% occur once, and the top ten carry approximately 23%. The sample comprised blood. All receptors come from a woman younger than 45 with Graves' hyperthyroidism.

This clonotype was counted many times. The chain uses TRBV7-3 and TRBJ2-7; D not resolved. Germline CDR1 SGHTA, CDR2 FQGTGA. The CDR3 is 14 amino acids. V lost 4 bases and J 3 bases, leaving 13 bases between the germline ends. The CDR3 DNA follows: TGTGCCAGCAGCTCTACAAAGAGGCACTACGAGCAGTACTTC. It is translated as CASSSTKRHYEQYF.

This clonotype was detected a few times. The V gene is TRBV5-6, the J gene TRBJ1-1; tentatively, D is TRBD1 (6 bases). Looked up from germline, CDR1 is SGHDT and CDR2 is YYEEEE. The ends were cut back, 4 bases at V and 5 bases at J, with 15 bases in the middle. The CDR3 contains 14 residues. As DNA, the CDR3 is TGTGCCAGCAGCGGCACAGGGTACGGGACTGAAGCTTTCTTT. Residues: CASSGTGYGTEAFF. Full variable domain (remainder filled in from reference TRBV5-6 and TRBJ1-1): DAGVTQSPTHLIKTRGQQVTLRCSPKSGHDTVSWYQQALGQGPQFIFQYYEEEERQRGNFPDRFSGHQFPNYSSELNVNALLLGDSALYLCASSGTGYGTEAFFGQGTRLTVV.

This clonotype was observed at least ten times. The genes are TRBV20-1 and TRBJ2-2; 9 bases align to TRBD1. V was clipped by 1 base and J by 4 bases; unmatched bases: 4. Germline assignment: CDR1 DFQATT and CDR2 SNEGSKA (reference sequence). The CDR3 runs 15 residues. The CDR3 here is CSARGDRELTGELFF. The DNA of the CDR3 is TGCAGTGCTAGAGGGGACAGGGAACTCACCGGGGAGCTGTTTTTT.

The V gene is TRBV20-1, the J gene TRBJ1-6; tentatively, D is TRBD1 (6 bases). This CDR3 has 17 amino acids. Germline CDR1 is DFQATT and CDR2 is SNEGSKA (reference sequence). V gave up 0 bases and J gave up 0 bases, with 12 bases separating them. The CDR3 DNA follows: TGCAGTGCTAGAGACCGGGACATGAGCTCCTATAATTCACCCCTCCACTTT. It is translated as CSARDRDMSSYNSPLHF.

The V and J genes are TRBV25-1 and TRBJ2-3; 8 nucleotides match TRBD2. Germline assignment: CDR1 MGHDK and CDR2 SYGVNS. This CDR3 region has 16 residues. V was pared by 8 bases and J by 5 bases, with 15 bases of the junction left unmatched. The chain's CDR3 is CASAPLQRESVDTQYF. CDR3 sequence (DNA): TGTGCCAGCGCGCCCCTCCAGCGGGAGTCAGTAGATACGCAGTATTTT.

This chain connects TRBV5-4 to TRBJ1-1, with 7 bases fitting TRBD1. The CDR3 length is 15 residues. The germline V gene encodes CDR1 SGHNT and CDR2 YYREEE (reference sequence). V shed 3 bases and J 4 bases; nucleotides not matched to a gene: 9. The CDR3 loop is CASSSVTGLGTEAFF. In nucleotides, the CDR3 is TGTGCCAGCAGCTCCGTGACAGGGCTGGGCACTGAAGCTTTCTTT.

This clonotype was seen a few times. The V call is TRBV6-2 or TRBV6-3, the J call TRBJ2-1; D is uncertain. V was shortened by 3 bases and J by 8 bases, with 23 bases between the two germline ends. This CDR3 is built from 17 residues. Germline loops: CDR1 MNHEY, CDR2 SVGEGT. The CDR3 DNA reads TGTGCCAGCAGTTATTCCAGTGGTGGTAGCTTATTCGATGAGCAGTTCTTC. Its protein product is CASSYSSGGSLFDEQFF.

This clonotype was counted at least ten times. DNA of the CDR3: TGCGCCAGCGAGCGACGGAACAATGAGCAGTTCTTC. Its translation is CASERRNNEQFF. The chain joins TRBV5-1 to TRBJ2-1; the D is unclear. Germline V gives CDR1 SGHRS, CDR2 YFSETQ. The V end lost 7 bases, the J end lost 5 bases, and 10 bases lay between the germline ends. CDR3 length: 12 residues.

Ten or more counts support this clonotype. The rearrangement uses TRBV5-5 and TRBJ1-2; TRBD1 aligns across 8 bases. CDR1 and CDR2 from the germline V gene are SGHKS and YYEKEE (reference sequence). V lost 0 bases to trimming and J lost 8 bases; unmatched junction nucleotides: 9. This CDR3 spans 15 amino acids. CDR3 bases: TGTGCCAGCAGCTTGGAGGGACAGGATGTAGTAGGCTACACCTTC. It is translated as CASSLEGQDVVGYTF.

This clonotype has just a few counts. J is TRBJ2-7 and V is TRBV6-5; D tentatively reads TRBD1 or TRBD2 (5 bases each). CDR3 length: 17 residues. CDR1 and CDR2 from the germline V gene are MNHEY and SVGAGI. Trimming removed 2 bases from V and 4 bases from J, with 21 bases in between. As DNA, the CDR3 is TGTGCCAGCAGTTACCCTATTCCGGGACGAGATAATTACGAGCAGTACTTC. The encoded protein is CASSYPIPGRDNYEQYF.

This clonotype was detected ten times or more. The chain uses TRBV28 and TRBJ1-4, with TRBD1 matching 11 bases. With 5 bases clipped from V and 7 bases from J, the junction kept 6 bases outside the gene matches. The V gene's germline CDR1 is MDHEN and CDR2 SYDVKM. This CDR3 spans 15 amino acids. DNA for the CDR3: TGTGCCAGCAGTGAGGGACAGGGGGTTCGTGAAAAACTGTTTTTT. Protein: CASSEGQGVREKLFF.

There are many counts of this clonotype. The V call is TRBV29-1, the J call TRBJ2-2; D is undetermined. The germline gives CDR1 SQVTM, CDR2 ANQGSEA. The V end lost 3 bases, the J end lost 1 base, and 3 bases lay between the germline ends. This CDR3 has 12 residues. The CDR3 DNA is TGCAGCGTTGATAGGAACACCGGGGAGCTGTTTTTT. This sequence encodes CSVDRNTGELFF.

Many counts were recorded for this clonotype. This chain connects TRBV28 to TRBJ2-6; perhaps TRBD2 as D (6 bases). V lost 2 bases and J 4 bases, leaving 21 bases between the germline ends. The CDR3 is made up of 19 amino acids. The germline gives CDR1 MDHEN, CDR2 SYDVKM. DNA of the CDR3: TGTGCCAGCAGTTTAACGTTAAAGGGACTCGGTTCGGGGGCCAACGTCCTGACTTTC. Translation: CASSLTLKGLGSGANVLTF.

This clonotype was observed many times. The chain couples TRBV28 to TRBJ2-1; tentatively, D is TRBD2 (6 bases). The CDR3 runs 16 residues. Germline V lookup: CDR1 MDHEN, CDR2 SYDVKM. The V end lost 4 bases, the J end lost 0 bases, and 13 bases lay between the germline ends. Here the CDR3 reads CASSSAGTGSYNEQFF. The CDR3 coding sequence is TGTGCCAGCAGTTCCGCTGGGACTGGCTCCTACAATGAGCAGTTCTTC.

The sample holds a few counts of this clonotype. The rearrangement links TRBV20-1 to TRBJ2-7, with D hard to call. Germline CDR1 reads DFQATT; CDR2 reads SNEGSKA (reference sequence). Trimming removed 3 bases at V and 5 bases at J, with 14 bases between. CDR3 length equals 13 residues. This CDR3 reads CSARPPIFDEQYF. The CDR3 coding sequence is TGCAGTGCTAGGCCTCCCATCTTCGACGAGCAGTACTTC.

V usage is TRBV28 and J usage is TRBJ2-1; perhaps TRBD1 as D (6 bases). CDR1 MDHEN and CDR2 SYDVKM come from the germline V gene. CDR3 length: 16 residues. Deletions cut 6 bases from V and 2 bases from J, with 17 bases between. The CDR3 here is CASRTLDRSTYNEQFF. The DNA for the CDR3 is TGTGCCAGCAGGACACTGGACAGATCGACCTACAATGAGCAGTTCTTC.

This clonotype was recorded at least ten times. The chain carries TRBV7-9 and TRBJ2-1, with 7 positions matching TRBD1. Trimming cost V 4 bases and J 4 bases; bases outside gene matches: 19. The germline CDR1 and CDR2 sequences are SEHNR and FQNEAQ (reference sequence). This CDR3 spans 19 amino acids. The CDR3 sequence: CASSSLRNPPGTAYNEQFF. DNA for the CDR3: TGTGCCAGCAGCTCTCTTAGAAATCCACCCGGGACAGCTTACAATGAGCAGTTCTTC. The variable domain in full, completed from reference TRBV7-9 and TRBJ2-1, reads DTGVSQNPRHKITKRGQNVTFRCDPISEHNRLYWYRQTLGQGPEFLTYFQNEAQLEKSRLLSDRFSAERPKGSFSTLEIQRTEQGDSAMYLCASSSLRNPPGTAYNEQFFGPGTRLTVL.